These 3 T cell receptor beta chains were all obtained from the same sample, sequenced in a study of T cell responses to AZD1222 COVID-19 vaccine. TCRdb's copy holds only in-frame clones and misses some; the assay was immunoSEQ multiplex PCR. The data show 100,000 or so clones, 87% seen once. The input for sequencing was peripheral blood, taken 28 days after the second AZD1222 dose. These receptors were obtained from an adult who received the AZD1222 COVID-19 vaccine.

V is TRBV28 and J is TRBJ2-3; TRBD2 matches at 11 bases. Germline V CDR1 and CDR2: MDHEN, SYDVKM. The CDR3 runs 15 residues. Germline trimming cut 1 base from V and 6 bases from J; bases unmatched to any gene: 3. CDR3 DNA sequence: TGTGCCAGCAGTTTATCGGGACTAGCGGAGGATACGCAGTATTTT. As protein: CASSLSGLAEDTQYF.

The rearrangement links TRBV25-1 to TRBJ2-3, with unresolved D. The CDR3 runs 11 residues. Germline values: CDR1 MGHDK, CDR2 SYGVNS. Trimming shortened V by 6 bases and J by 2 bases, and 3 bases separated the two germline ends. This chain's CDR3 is CASSLTDTQYF. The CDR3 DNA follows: TGTGCCAGCAGCCTCACAGATACGCAGTATTTT.

CDR3 DNA sequence: TGCGCCAGCAGCTACGAGGGAAAGAATCAGCCCCAGCATTTT. Amino acids: CASSYEGKNQPQHF. The genes are TRBV5-1 and TRBJ1-5, with unresolved D. Germline CDR1 SGHRS, CDR2 YFSETQ. V gave up 3 bases and J gave up 4 bases, with 11 bases separating them. The CDR3 runs 14 residues.